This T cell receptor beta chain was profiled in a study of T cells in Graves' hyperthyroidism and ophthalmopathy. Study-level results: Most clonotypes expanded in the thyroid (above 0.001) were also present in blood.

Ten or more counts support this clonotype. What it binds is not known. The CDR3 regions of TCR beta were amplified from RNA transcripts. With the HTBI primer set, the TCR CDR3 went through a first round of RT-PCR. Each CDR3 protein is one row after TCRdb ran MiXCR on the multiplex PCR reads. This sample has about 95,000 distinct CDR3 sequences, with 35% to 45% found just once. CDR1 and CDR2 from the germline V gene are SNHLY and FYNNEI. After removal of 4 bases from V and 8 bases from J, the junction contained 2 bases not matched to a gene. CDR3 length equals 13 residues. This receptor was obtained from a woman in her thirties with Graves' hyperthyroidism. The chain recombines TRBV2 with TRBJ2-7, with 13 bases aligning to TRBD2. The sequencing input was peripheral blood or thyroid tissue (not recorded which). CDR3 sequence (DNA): TGTGCCAGCAGTGGCGGGACTAGCGGGAAGCAGTACTTC. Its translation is CASSGGTSGKQYF. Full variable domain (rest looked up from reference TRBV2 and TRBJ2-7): EPEVTQTPSHQVTQMGQEVILRCVPISNHLYFYWYRQILGQKVEFLVSFYNNEISEKSEIFDDQFSVERPDGSNFTLKIRSTKLEDSAMYFCASSGGTSGKQYFGPGTRLTVT.